A selection of T cell receptor beta chains follows, all from one sample in a study of CD8 T cells in Susac syndrome. TCRdb passed the immunoSEQ multiplex PCR reads through MiXCR, listing each CDR3 protein once. The table includes just under 150,000 distinct CDR3 sequences, approximately 95% detected once. Sequenced sample: CD4+ T cells from PBMCs. These receptors were collected from a human donor in good health. CDR3s include the opening cysteine and the closing phenylalanine or tryptophan. Each record gives: D gene, J gene, clone size, V gene, CDR3 protein, CDR3 DNA. The D gene is left open where the match is weak. Size values are once, few and many counts, or a class for expanded clones, and some rows have none.

>-|TRBJ2-3|-|TRBV18
CASSPPSFSDTQYF
TGTGCCAGCTCACCACCGAGTTTTTCAGATACGCAGTATTTT
>-|TRBJ2-2|-|TRBV11-2
CASSLDRFWTGELFF
TGTGCCAGCAGCTTAGATAGGTTCTGGACCGGGGAGCTGTTTTTT
>-|TRBJ2-1|-|TRBV18
CASSPSRSDPKQFF
TGTGCCAGCTCACCGTCAAGATCGGACCCCAAGCAGTTCTTC
>-|TRBJ1-1|-|TRBV29-1
CSVEVWQGKGMNTEAFF
TGCAGCGTTGAAGTGTGGCAGGGCAAGGGGATGAACACTGAAGCTTTCTTT
>-|TRBJ1-5|-|TRBV6-1
CASRPQGYSNQPQHF
TGCGCCAGCAGGCCTCAGGGATATAGCAATCAGCCCCAGCATTTT
>TRBD1|TRBJ2-2|-|TRBV2
CASSETRPGTGAPGELFF
TGTGCCAGCAGTGAAACCCGGCCCGGGACAGGGGCTCCCGGGGAGCTGTTTTTT
>-|TRBJ1-2|once|TRBV3-1
CASSQGGRDGYTF
TGTGCCAGCAGCCAAGGAGGTAGGGACGGCTACACCTTC
>TRBD2|TRBJ2-2|-|TRBV11-2
CASLGTKNTGELFF
TGTGCCAGCCTCGGGACTAAGAACACCGGGGAGCTGTTTTTT
>-|TRBJ1-1|-|TRBV10-3
CAISESTTSTEAFF
TGTGCCATCAGTGAGTCGACAACAAGCACTGAAGCTTTCTTT
>-|TRBJ1-1|-|TRBV20-1
CSARASGSGTEAFF
TGCAGTGCTAGGGCCTCCGGCTCAGGCACTGAAGCTTTCTTT
>TRBD1|TRBJ1-1|-|TRBV2
CASTRQGISEAFF
TGTGCCAGCACCAGACAGGGGATCTCTGAAGCTTTCTTT
>-|TRBJ2-4|-|TRBV12-3/TRBV12-4
CASSLRLAKNIQYF
TGTGCCAGCAGCCTCCGACTAGCCAAAAACATTCAGTACTTC
>-|TRBJ2-2|-|TRBV3-1
CASSRVTTGELFF
TGTGCCAGCAGCCGGGTCACCACCGGGGAGCTGTTTTTT
>-|TRBJ1-5|-|TRBV5-1
CASSLEDPGTQPQHF
TGCGCCAGCAGCTTAGAAGATCCTGGAACTCAGCCCCAGCATTTT
>TRBD1|TRBJ1-1|-|TRBV7-9
CASSRGQGTTEAFF
TGTGCCAGCAGCCGAGGACAGGGGACCACTGAAGCTTTCTTT
>-|TRBJ2-7|-|TRBV3-1
CASRQASQKQYF
TGTGCCAGCAGACAAGCCTCCCAGAAGCAGTACTTC
>TRBD2|TRBJ2-7|-|TRBV20-1
CSALGLAGGYEQYF
TGCAGTGCTCTAGGACTAGCGGGTGGCTACGAGCAGTACTTC
>-|TRBJ2-1|-|TRBV3-1
CASSQVAVEQFF
TGTGCCAGCAGCCAAGTCGCAGTGGAGCAGTTCTTC
>-|TRBJ1-2|once|TRBV4-1
CASSLSPGNGYTF
TGCGCCAGCAGCCTGTCCCCTGGGAATGGCTACACCTTC
>-|TRBJ2-4|-|TRBV4-1
CASSQGWGESAKNIQYF
TGCGCCAGCAGCCAAGGGTGGGGAGAGAGTGCCAAAAACATTCAGTACTTC
>-|TRBJ2-7|-|TRBV5-1
CASSSHSYEQYF
TGCGCCAGCAGCTCGCACTCCTACGAGCAGTACTTC
>TRBD1|TRBJ1-2|-|TRBV5-6
CASSLPGQGRYGYTF
TGTGCCAGCAGCTTACCGGGACAGGGGAGATATGGCTACACCTTC
>-|TRBJ1-1|once|TRBV2
CASSVHRLNTEAFF
TGTGCCAGCAGTGTTCACAGATTGAACACTGAAGCTTTCTTT
>-|TRBJ2-1|-|TRBV20-1
CSARKLDNEQFF
TGCAGTGCTAGGAAACTAGACAATGAGCAGTTCTTC
>-|TRBJ2-1|once|TRBV5-1
CASRWDASYNEQFF
TGCGCCAGCAGGTGGGATGCATCCTACAATGAGCAGTTCTTC
>-|TRBJ1-1|-|TRBV30
CAWSQGATEAFF
TGTGCCTGGAGCCAGGGAGCCACTGAAGCTTTCTTT
>-|TRBJ2-1|-|TRBV3-1
CASSSLVSYEQFF
TGTGCCAGCAGCTCTCTAGTATCCTATGAGCAGTTCTTC
>-|TRBJ1-5|-|TRBV6-6
CASSYRDNPNQPQHF
TGTGCCAGCAGTTACAGGGATAATCCTAATCAGCCCCAGCATTTT
>TRBD1|TRBJ2-1|-|TRBV5-1
CASSLGTGRWVNEQFF
TGCGCCAGCAGCTTGGGGACAGGCCGCTGGGTCAATGAGCAGTTCTTC
>-|TRBJ1-2|-|TRBV5-8
CASSFQRNGYTF
TGTGCCAGCAGCTTCCAACGGAATGGCTACACCTTC
>-|TRBJ2-5|few|TRBV15
CATSRDRGETQYF
TGTGCCACCAGCAGAGATCGGGGGGAGACCCAGTACTTC
>-|TRBJ1-2|-|TRBV29-1
CSVKGVQYGYTF
TGCAGCGTGAAGGGGGTTCAATATGGCTACACCTTC
>-|TRBJ1-2|-|TRBV12-3/TRBV12-4
CASSLEGIHGYTF
TGTGCCAGCAGTTTGGAGGGTATACATGGCTACACCTTC
>-|TRBJ2-3|-|TRBV18
CASSPPGRRTQYF
TGTGCCAGCTCACCCCCGGGACGGAGAACGCAGTATTTT
>-|TRBJ2-6|-|TRBV4-2
CASSQDFGGGANVLTF
TGTGCCAGCAGCCAAGATTTTGGAGGTGGGGCCAACGTCCTGACTTTC
>-|TRBJ2-2|-|TRBV9
CASSVVGSGNTGELFF
TGTGCCAGCAGCGTAGTGGGTAGCGGGAACACCGGGGAGCTGTTTTTT
>-|TRBJ1-5|-|TRBV27
CASSLGAGWVQPQHF
TGTGCCAGCAGTTTGGGGGCGGGCTGGGTTCAGCCCCAGCATTTT
>-|TRBJ1-1|once|TRBV5-4
CASTDQGRVNTEAFF
TGTGCCAGCACCGACCAGGGGAGGGTGAACACTGAAGCTTTCTTT
>-|TRBJ1-2|once|TRBV27
CASTSLGEGRGGYTF
TGTGCCAGCACCAGTTTGGGGGAGGGGCGGGGCGGCTACACCTTC
>TRBD2|TRBJ2-3|few|TRBV13
CASSFSGSTDTQYF
TGTGCCAGCAGCTTTAGCGGGAGTACAGATACGCAGTATTTT
>-|TRBJ2-7|-|TRBV4-1
CASSQEPSLGSYEQYF
TGCGCCAGCAGCCAAGAACCTAGTTTGGGGTCCTACGAGCAGTACTTC
>-|TRBJ1-1|-|TRBV3-1
CASSYVGDTEAFF
TGTGCCAGCAGTTATGTAGGAGACACTGAAGCTTTCTTT
>-|TRBJ2-1|-|TRBV18
CASSPGVDNEQFF
TGTGCCAGCTCACCAGGAGTAGACAATGAGCAGTTCTTC
>-|TRBJ2-7|once|TRBV25-1
CASSRAPSYEQYF
TGTGCCAGCAGCCGGGCCCCAAGCTACGAGCAGTACTTC
>TRBD1|TRBJ1-2|-|TRBV20-1
CSAPSVGQGTYGYTF
TGCAGTGCCCCAAGCGTAGGACAGGGGACCTATGGCTACACCTTC
>-|TRBJ1-4|few|TRBV29-1
CSVEAAGEGEKLFF
TGCAGCGTTGAAGCAGCAGGGGAGGGTGAAAAACTGTTTTTT
>-|TRBJ2-2|-|TRBV2
CASRWRQHPNTGELFF
TGTGCCAGCAGATGGAGACAGCACCCGAACACCGGGGAGCTGTTTTTT
>TRBD1|TRBJ1-1|-|TRBV7-9
CASSLGDREATEAFF
TGTGCCAGCAGCTTGGGGGACAGGGAGGCGACTGAAGCTTTCTTT
>TRBD2|TRBJ2-3|-|TRBV3-1
CASSQLFSGRIADTQYF
TGTGCCAGCAGTCAATTATTTAGCGGGAGGATCGCAGATACGCAGTATTTT
>TRBD1|TRBJ2-6|-|TRBV30
CAWTQGTGANVLTF
TGTGCCTGGACACAGGGGACTGGGGCCAACGTCCTGACTTTC
>-|TRBJ2-3|-|TRBV15
CATSRERLLGTDTQYF
TGTGCCACCAGCAGAGAGCGATTGCTAGGCACAGATACGCAGTATTTT
>-|TRBJ2-7|once|TRBV29-1
CSVAPVGSDEQYF
TGCAGCGTCGCACCAGTTGGAAGCGACGAGCAGTACTTC
>-|TRBJ1-1|-|TRBV13
CASSPQGEGWGAFF
TGTGCCAGCAGCCCCCAGGGAGAGGGGTGGGGAGCTTTCTTT
>-|TRBJ2-7|-|TRBV5-4
CASSLTEEYEQYF
TGTGCCAGCAGCTTGACAGAGGAGTACGAGCAGTACTTC
>TRBD2|TRBJ2-1|-|TRBV29-1
CSSKKSSGTPSASRASNEQFF
TGCAGCTCAAAGAAGTCTAGCGGGACCCCCTCGGCGTCGCGGGCATCCAATGAGCAGTTCTTC
>TRBD1|TRBJ2-1|once|TRBV27
CASSLVTGQPTNEQFF
TGTGCCAGCAGTTTGGTGACAGGGCAACCTACCAATGAGCAGTTCTTC
>-|TRBJ1-1|-|TRBV15
CATSSKLGQPEAFF
TGTGCCACCAGCAGCAAGCTGGGACAACCTGAAGCTTTCTTT
>-|TRBJ2-1|-|TRBV7-8
CASSLALTSTYNEQFF
TGTGCCAGCAGCTTAGCGCTTACTAGTACTTACAATGAGCAGTTCTTC
>TRBD2|TRBJ2-4|-|TRBV20-1
CSAGEVLAGALAKNIQYF
TGCAGTGCTGGAGAGGTACTAGCGGGAGCTTTAGCCAAAAACATTCAGTACTTC
>-|TRBJ2-1|-|TRBV6-5
CASRRDGNEQFF
TGTGCCAGCAGGCGGGACGGCAATGAGCAGTTCTTC